In its sample, the clone carrying this T cell receptor beta chain was seen many times. Its antigen is unidentified. Researchers defined stable Graves' hyperthyroidism as no ophthalmopathy progression within 18 months. Patients aged 18 to 65 had newly diagnosed hyperthyroidism lasting under 2 months. This entry comes from a study of T cells in Graves' hyperthyroidism and ophthalmopathy. General study findings and limits: Researchers report that a 13 V-J model separated ophthalmopathy from stable hyperthyroidism. For ophthalmopathy, model prediction preceded onset by a median about 6 months.

Researchers took RNA transcripts and amplified the TCR beta CDR3 regions from them. First-round RT-PCR of the TCR CDR3 relied on the HTBI primer set. From the multiplex PCR reads, TCRdb called clonotypes with MiXCR, one entry per CDR3 protein. Here the sample spans fewer than 400,000 distinct CDR3 sequences, roughly 15% being singletons. This CDR3 has 15 amino acids. The ends were cut back, 4 bases at V and 2 bases at J, with 15 bases in the middle. CDR1 is SGHAT and CDR2 is FQNNGV in the germline V gene. The clonotype was recovered from a man aged 25 to 40 with Graves' hyperthyroidism. What was sequenced was blood. V is TRBV11-2 and J is TRBJ2-7, with D unclear. CDR3 sequence: CASSSLGSRAYEQYF. The CDR3 DNA reads TGTGCCAGCAGCTCCCTCGGTAGCCGAGCCTACGAGCAGTACTTC.